The rows below give T cell receptor beta chains drawn from one sample of a study of cytomegalovirus exposure and HLA in healthy donors. The protocol was immunoSEQ multiplex PCR, while the TCRdb copy is restricted to in-frame clones and leaves out a portion. The sample includes some 78,000 clones, 70% to 85% of them seen just once. The sequenced material came from PBMCs. Source of these receptors: a man between 40 and 49 years old in good health and CMV-seropositive. The CDR3 runs from the conserved cysteine through the conserved F or W. The D gene is left open where the match is weak. Rows may omit the clone size; those that give it use once, few, many or a size class.

v_call	d_call	clone_size	j_call	cdr3_nt	cdr3_aa
TRBV27	-	once	TRBJ2-7	TGTGCCAGCAGTCCCTCCCAGGGGATCGAGCAGTACTTC	CASSPSQGIEQYF
TRBV28	-	few	TRBJ2-7	TGTGCCAGCAGTTTATCTTTATCTCGAGAAAACCAATACGAGCAGTACTTC	CASSLSLSRENQYEQYF
TRBV7-6	TRBD1	-	TRBJ2-7	TGTGCCAGCAGCACCCGACAGGGGGTCTCCTACGAGCAGTACTTC	CASSTRQGVSYEQYF
TRBV5-5	TRBD2	-	TRBJ2-5	TGTGCCAGCAGCAACGGACTAGCGGGGGCGGAGACCCAGTACTTC	CASSNGLAGAETQYF
TRBV6-5	-	-	TRBJ2-7	TGTGCCAGCAGGCTAGTAGGAGAGTTCTCCTACGAGCAGTACTTC	CASRLVGEFSYEQYF
TRBV5-1	TRBD1	-	TRBJ2-1	TGCGCCACCCAAGACGGGGACAGGGGGTACAATGAGCAGTTCTTC	CATQDGDRGYNEQFF
TRBV23-1	TRBD2	-	TRBJ2-7	TGCGCCAGCAGTCAACTAGCGGGAGGGAGCGAGCAGTACTTC	CASSQLAGGSEQYF
TRBV6-5	-	once	TRBJ1-6	TGTGCCAGCACCCTAAAATCCTCCTATAATTCACCCCTCCACTTT	CASTLKSSYNSPLHF
TRBV5-4	-	few	TRBJ1-5	TGTGCCAGCAGCGTGGATTCCGGGCAGCCCCAGCATTTT	CASSVDSGQPQHF
TRBV7-2	-	once	TRBJ2-5	TGTGCCAGCAGCTCCAGGACTGTAGAAGAGACCCAGTACTTC	CASSSRTVEETQYF
TRBV28	-	-	TRBJ1-5	TGTGCCAGCAGTTTAGAGGTGGTCGAGCCCCAGCATTTT	CASSLEVVEPQHF
TRBV14	TRBD1	few	TRBJ1-4	TGTGCCAGCAGGCGGACAGGAACTAATGAAAAACTGTTTTTT	CASRRTGTNEKLFF
TRBV7-2	-	-	TRBJ2-3	TGTGCCAGCAGCTTAGGAGCCCTAGGCCCAGATACGCAGTATTTT	CASSLGALGPDTQYF
TRBV27	-	-	TRBJ2-1	TGTGCCAGCAGGTACGGGGGCTCCTACAATGAGCAGTTCTTC	CASRYGGSYNEQFF
TRBV9	-	-	TRBJ2-7	TGTGCCAGCAGCGTAGTCCCGACCGGGGACTACGAGCAGTACTTC	CASSVVPTGDYEQYF
TRBV4-1	-	once	TRBJ2-7	TGCGCCAGCAGCCAAGAAGAACCCGGAGCCCACGAGCAGTACTTC	CASSQEEPGAHEQYF
TRBV6-1	TRBD1	-	TRBJ2-7	TGTGCCAGCACCGAACAGGGGACAGGGGCCTACGAGCAGTACTTC	CASTEQGTGAYEQYF
TRBV19	-	-	TRBJ1-1	TGTGCCGCCGCCTCACAGGGGAACACTGAAGCTTTCTTT	CAAASQGNTEAFF
TRBV6-6	-	-	TRBJ1-2	TGTGCCAGCACTCAGGTGAACTATGGCTACACCTTC	CASTQVNYGYTF
TRBV30	TRBD2	-	TRBJ2-1	TGTGCCTGGAGGAACATAAGGACTAGGGTGAATGAGCAGTTCTTC	CAWRNIRTRVNEQFF
TRBV2	-	-	TRBJ1-6	TGTGCCACTAGGGGGGGAAGAAATTCACCCCTCCACTTT	CATRGGRNSPLHF
TRBV5-1	-	-	TRBJ2-7	TGCGCCAGCAGCTTCAGGGACGAGCAGTACTTC	CASSFRDEQYF
TRBV10-3	-	-	TRBJ2-5	TGTGCCATCAGGGTACAGGCAGGAGAGACCCAGTACTTC	CAIRVQAGETQYF
TRBV6-1	-	-	TRBJ2-4	TGTGCCAGCAATGGACTAGCCAAAAACATTCAGTACTTC	CASNGLAKNIQYF
TRBV9	-	-	TRBJ1-2	TGTGCCAGCAGCACACCGGCGGGGGGGCGAGACTACACCTTC	CASSTPAGGRDYTF
TRBV4-1	TRBD1	-	TRBJ2-1	TGCGCCAGCAGCCCGGACAGGAATTACAATGAGCAGTTCTTC	CASSPDRNYNEQFF
TRBV7-5	-	-	TRBJ2-1	TGTGTCAGAAGCATGGGTGGCGGGAGGCGCTCCTACAATGAGCAGTTCTTC	CVRSMGGGRRSYNEQFF
TRBV6-5	-	-	TRBJ2-1	TGTGCCAGCAGGGCCGGGACACGGGATGTCATGGAGCAGTTCTTC	CASRAGTRDVMEQFF
TRBV5-6	-	-	TRBJ2-5	TGTGCCAGCAGCTTCTCGACAGGCCAAGAGACCCAGTACTTC	CASSFSTGQETQYF
TRBV28	-	-	TRBJ2-5	TGTGCCAGTCAGCGGGAAGAGACCCAGTACTTC	CASQREETQYF
TRBV28	-	-	TRBJ2-3	TGTGCCAGCAGTCCTAAGCGGACTTTCACAGATACGCAGTATTTT	CASSPKRTFTDTQYF
TRBV30	TRBD2	once	TRBJ2-7	TGTGCCGGAGGAAACCGGGTAGCGGGGGCCCTCAGCTCCTACGAGCAGTACTTC	CAGGNRVAGALSSYEQYF